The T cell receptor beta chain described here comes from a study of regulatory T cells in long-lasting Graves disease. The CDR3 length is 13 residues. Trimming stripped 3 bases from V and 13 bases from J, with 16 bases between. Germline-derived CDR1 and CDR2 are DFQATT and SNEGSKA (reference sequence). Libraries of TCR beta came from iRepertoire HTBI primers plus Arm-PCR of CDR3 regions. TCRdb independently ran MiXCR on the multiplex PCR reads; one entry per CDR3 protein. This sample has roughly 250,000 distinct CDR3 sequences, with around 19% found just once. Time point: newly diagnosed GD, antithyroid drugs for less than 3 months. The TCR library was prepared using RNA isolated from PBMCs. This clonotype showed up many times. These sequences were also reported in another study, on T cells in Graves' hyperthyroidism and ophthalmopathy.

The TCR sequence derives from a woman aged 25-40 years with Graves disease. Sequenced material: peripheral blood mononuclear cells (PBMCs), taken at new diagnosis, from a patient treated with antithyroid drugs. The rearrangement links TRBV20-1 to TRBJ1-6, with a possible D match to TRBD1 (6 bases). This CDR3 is CSARRQVEDPLHF. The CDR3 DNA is TGCAGTGCTAGGAGACAGGTTGAAGATCCCCTCCACTTT.